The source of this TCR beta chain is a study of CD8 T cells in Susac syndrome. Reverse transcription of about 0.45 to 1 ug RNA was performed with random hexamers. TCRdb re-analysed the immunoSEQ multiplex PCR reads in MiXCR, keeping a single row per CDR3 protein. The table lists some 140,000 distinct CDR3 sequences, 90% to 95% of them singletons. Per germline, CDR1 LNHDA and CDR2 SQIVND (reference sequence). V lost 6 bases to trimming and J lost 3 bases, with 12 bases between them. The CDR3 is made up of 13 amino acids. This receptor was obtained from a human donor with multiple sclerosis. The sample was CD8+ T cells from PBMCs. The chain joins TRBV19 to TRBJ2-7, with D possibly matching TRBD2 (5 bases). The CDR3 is CASRNPGGYEQYF. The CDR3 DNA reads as TGTGCCAGTAGAAACCCTGGAGGCTACGAGCAGTACTTC.